These 20 T cell receptor beta chains were sequenced from one sample in a study of blood T cell repertoires in COVID-19. The data were produced by immunoSEQ multiplex PCR, yet TCRdb's version contains in-frame clones alone and is incomplete. The sample records about 170,000 clones, about four fifths being singletons. The specimen was peripheral blood. These receptor sequences come from an elderly woman with acute or convalescent COVID-19.

This clone was counted once. This chain links TRBV28 with TRBJ1-2, with D maybe TRBD1 (5 bases). The V gene lost 10 bases and the J gene lost 6 bases, with 18 bases spanning the gap. CDR1 is MDHEN, CDR2 SYDVKM, per germline. The length of the CDR3 is 13 residues. For the CDR3, the DNA is TGTGCCACCTACTTAGAGGGGAGGGATGGCTACACCTTC. Translation: CATYLEGRDGYTF.

The chain employs TRBV30 and TRBJ1-1; D unclear. Trimming cost V 3 bases and J 6 bases, with 8 bases left between them. Germline CDR1 GTSNPN, CDR2 SVGIG (reference sequence). The CDR3 length is 11 residues. CDR3 protein: CAWRRGAEAFF. The CDR3, as DNA: TGTGCCTGGAGGAGAGGAGCTGAAGCTTTCTTT.

This chain joins TRBV6-2 or TRBV6-3 and TRBJ2-3, with D hard to call. Germline CDR1 and CDR2: MNHEY and SVGEGT. V lost 2 bases and J lost 2, with 11 bases in between. This CDR3 has 15 amino acids. The CDR3 is CASSYLPTYTDTQYF. CDR3 nucleotides: TGTGCCAGCAGTTACCTACCGACTTACACAGATACGCAGTATTTT.

V and J are TRBV6-5 and TRBJ2-4, with TRBD1 matching over 7 bases. The V gene end was trimmed by 5 bases and the J gene end by 9 bases; junction bases not matched to a gene: 7. This CDR3 contains 13 residues. CDR1 and CDR2 from the germline V gene are MNHEY and SVGAGI. The CDR3 region has the DNA TGTGCCAGCAGTCGGGACAGCTCCGGCATTCAGTACTTC. Protein: CASSRDSSGIQYF.

Points on this clone: Additional DNA sequences in this sample encode the identical CDR3. The chain recombines TRBV28 with TRBJ1-2, with D hard to call. This CDR3 contains 14 residues. Per the germline V gene, CDR1 is MDHEN and CDR2 is SYDVKM. V was clipped by 5 bases and J by 6 bases, with 16 bases between them. CDR3 sequence: CASSPPRGLDGYTF. For the CDR3, the DNA is TGTGCCAGCAGTCCGCCGCGAGGGCTGGATGGCTACACCTTC.

In DNA form, the CDR3 reads TGTGCCAGCAGCCAAGACGCTAGCGGGGGCGCAGATACGCAGTATTTT. Its translation is CASSQDASGGADTQYF. The chain links TRBV3-1 (or the pseudogene TRBV3-2) to TRBJ2-3; TRBD2 matches 10 bases. The CDR3 sequence is 16 residues long. Trimming took 0 bases from V and 4 from J; bases not matched to a gene: 4. The V gene's germline CDR1 is LGHDT and CDR2 YNNKEL (reference sequence).

The chain uses TRBV7-2 and TRBJ1-5; D gene unclear. The V and J ends lost 5 bases and 0 bases respectively, with 5 bases between them. CDR1 and CDR2 from the germline V gene are SGHTA and FQGNSA. The CDR3 is 13 residues long. The DNA for the CDR3 is TGTGCCAGCAGCGCAGATAGCAATCAGCCCCAGCATTTT. Translation gives CASSADSNQPQHF.

The chain links TRBV5-1 to TRBJ2-1, with 8 nucleotides matching TRBD2. The junction had 6 bases not matched to a gene; V was cut back by 4 bases and J by 12 bases. CDR3 length: 12 residues. Germline CDR1 SGHRS, CDR2 YFSETQ. In nucleotides, the CDR3 is TGCGCCAGCAGCGCCCTCGGGGGGGCGCAGTTCTTC. It specifies CASSALGGAQFF.

About this clone itself: Other DNA sequences in the sample encode the same CDR3. This chain uses TRBV19 with TRBJ2-5, with D perhaps TRBD2 (6 bases). CDR3 length: 14 residues. The germline V and J ends were trimmed by 1 base and 5 bases, with 11 bases remaining between them. Germline V CDR1 and CDR2: LNHDA, SQIVND (reference sequence). The CDR3 DNA reads TGTGCCAGTAGTATAGGACTAGGAGGGGAGACCCAGTACTTC. The encoded protein is CASSIGLGGETQYF.

The gene calls are TRBV7-2 and TRBJ2-7; the D gene is possibly TRBD1 (5 bases). The CDR3 has 14 amino acids. Germline CDR1 and CDR2: SGHTA and FQGNSA. V was trimmed by 5 bases and J by 2 bases, leaving 13 bases between them. The CDR3 here is CASSAMTATYEQYF. CDR3 nucleotides: TGTGCCAGCAGCGCGATGACAGCAACCTACGAGCAGTACTTC.

The sample holds one count of this clone. The rearrangement links TRBV7-2 to TRBJ2-2; D unresolved. Germline lookup yields CDR1 SGHTA and CDR2 FQGNSA. Trimming stripped 1 base from V and 5 bases from J, with 11 bases between. The CDR3 spans 15 residues. DNA of the CDR3: TGTGCCAGCAGCTTAGTTCCGGGTTGGACCGGGGAGCTGTTTTTT. This codes for CASSLVPGWTGELFF.

V is TRBV30 and J is TRBJ1-6; no reliable D call. Trimming took 0 bases from V and 4 from J, leaving 7 bases between them. CDR1 is GTSNPN, CDR2 SVGIG, per germline (reference sequence). This CDR3 comprises 14 residues. CDR3 nucleotides: TGTGCCTGGAGTGTACTACCTTATAATTCACCCCTCCACTTT. Translating it yields CAWSVLPYNSPLHF.

The V call is TRBV6-2 or TRBV6-3, the J call TRBJ2-7, with 8 bases identical to TRBD2. The germline CDR1 and CDR2 sequences are MNHEY and SVGEGT. Trimming cost V 0 bases and J 2 bases; bases outside gene matches: 18. The CDR3 loop spans 20 amino acids. DNA of the CDR3: TGTGCCAGCAGTTACTCTAGTCGCGAGGGAGCGGGAGAGTTCACCTACGAGCAGTACTTC. As protein: CASSYSSREGAGEFTYEQYF.

V and J are TRBV19 and TRBJ2-1, with D possibly being TRBD1 (5 bases). This CDR3 contains 16 residues. V dropped 7 bases and J dropped 0 bases, with 16 bases sitting between them. Germline lookup yields CDR1 LNHDA and CDR2 SQIVND (reference sequence). CDR3 in amino acids: CASTLAHRSSYNEQFF. CDR3 sequence (DNA): TGTGCCAGTACCCTTGCCCACAGGAGCTCCTACAATGAGCAGTTCTTC.

The chain is built from TRBV5-8 and TRBJ1-1; a weak D match, TRBD1 (5 bases). The V end lost 1 base, the J end lost 1 base, and 8 bases lay between the germline ends. Germline V lookup: CDR1 SGHTS, CDR2 YDEGEE. CDR3 length: 14 amino acids. The CDR3 protein is CASSLHDRNTEAFF. The CDR3 DNA sequence: TGTGCCAGCAGCTTGCACGACAGGAACACTGAAGCTTTCTTT.

The V and J genes are TRBV6-2 or TRBV6-3 and TRBJ1-5, with TRBD1 identical over 8 bases. Germline V gene lookup returns CDR1 MNHEY and CDR2 SVGEGT. The CDR3 has 13 residues. J was trimmed by 7 bases and V by 4 bases; bases with no gene match: 3. The DNA for the CDR3 is TGTGCCAGCAGTTTACAGGGGGGGCAGCCCCAGCATTTT. It is translated as CASSLQGGQPQHF.

The chain combines TRBV5-4 with TRBJ1-2; 9 bases are shared with TRBD1. V dropped 7 bases and J dropped 8; count of bases not matched to a gene: 9. The germline V gene encodes CDR1 SGHNT and CDR2 YYREEE (reference sequence). CDR3 length: 13 amino acids. The CDR3 DNA follows: TGTGCCAGCGGTAGGACAGGGGAGCGAGGCTACACCTTC. Translated: CASGRTGERGYTF.

The chain has TRBV15 and TRBJ2-2; 9 bases fit TRBD2. This CDR3 comprises 18 residues. V gave up 1 base and J gave up 12 bases; unmatched junction bases: 18. The V gene's germline CDR1 is LNHNV and CDR2 YYDKDF (reference sequence). The CDR3 spells CATSRGGAGGLYRGQLFF. Here the CDR3 DNA reads TGTGCCACCAGCAGAGGGGGAGCGGGGGGCTTGTACCGGGGTCAGCTGTTTTTT.

The J gene is TRBJ2-7, the V gene TRBV3-1 (or the pseudogene TRBV3-2); D may be TRBD2 (5 bases). CDR3 length: 15 amino acids. V lost 1 base and J 9 bases, leaving 19 bases between the germline ends. CDR1 LGHDT and CDR2 YNNKEL come from the germline V gene (reference sequence). The CDR3 coding sequence is TGTGCCAGCAGCCAAGTCCAAGGACTTCTCCTCGGGCAGTACTTC. Amino acids: CASSQVQGLLLGQYF.

This chain uses TRBV19 with TRBJ2-4; 7 positions match TRBD2. V dropped 3 bases and J dropped 8; count of bases not matched to a gene: 13. The CDR3 has 16 amino acids. CDR1 and CDR2 (germline): LNHDA, SQIVND (reference sequence). In nucleotides, the CDR3 is TGTGCCAGTAGTATTTTCGGCGGGAGAGCGCTTGACATTCAGTACTTC. Protein product: CASSIFGGRALDIQYF.